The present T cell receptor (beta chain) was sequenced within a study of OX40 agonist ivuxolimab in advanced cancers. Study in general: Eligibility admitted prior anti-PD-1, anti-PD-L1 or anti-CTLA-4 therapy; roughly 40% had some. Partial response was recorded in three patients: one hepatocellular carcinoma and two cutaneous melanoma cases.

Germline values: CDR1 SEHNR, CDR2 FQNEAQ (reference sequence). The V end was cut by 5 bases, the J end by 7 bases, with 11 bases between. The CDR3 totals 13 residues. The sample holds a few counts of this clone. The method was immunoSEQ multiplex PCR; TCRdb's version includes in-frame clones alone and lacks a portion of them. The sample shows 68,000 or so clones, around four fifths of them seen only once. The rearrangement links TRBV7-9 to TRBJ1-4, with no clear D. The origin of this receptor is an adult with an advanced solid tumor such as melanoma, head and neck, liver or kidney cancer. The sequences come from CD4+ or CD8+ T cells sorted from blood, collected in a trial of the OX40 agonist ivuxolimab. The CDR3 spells CASSLLVGEKLFF. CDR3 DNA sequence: TGTGCCAGCAGCCTGTTGGTGGGTGAAAAACTGTTTTTT.